Listed here are 23 T cell receptor beta chains from one sample, sequenced in a study of cytomegalovirus exposure and HLA in healthy donors. A multiplex PCR was run with 60 Vbeta primers and 13 Jbeta primers. TCRdb's copy holds only in-frame clones and misses some; the assay was immunoSEQ multiplex PCR. The sample lists some 130,000 clones, approximately 72% occurring once. Sequencing was performed on PBMCs. Receptors were obtained from a human donor in good health.

The chain couples TRBV2 to TRBJ2-4, with TRBD2 matching 10 bases. Germline V lookup: CDR1 SNHLY, CDR2 FYNNEI. This CDR3 comprises 18 residues. The junction had 7 bases not matched to a gene; V was cut back by 2 bases and J by 0 bases. As DNA, the CDR3 is TGTGCCAGCAGTGAACGGCTAGCGGGGGACCTAGCCAAAAACATTCAGTACTTC. Its protein is CASSERLAGDLAKNIQYF.

This clone was observed once. The chain combines TRBV5-1 with TRBJ1-2, with D possibly being TRBD1 (6 bases). The CDR3 loop spans 13 amino acids. The germline V gene has CDR1 SGHRS and CDR2 YFSETQ. Trimming removed 3 bases from V and 4 bases from J, with 10 bases in between. The CDR3 region has the DNA TGCGCCAGCAGCTCGATGGACAGCTATGGCTACACCTTC. Its protein product is CASSSMDSYGYTF.

The chain joins TRBV7-8 to TRBJ1-5; D remains unclear. This CDR3 has 15 amino acids. CDR1 and CDR2 from the germline V gene are SGHVS and FQNEAQ. The ends were cut back, 2 bases at V and 3 bases at J, with 11 bases in the middle. The CDR3 DNA sequence: TGTGCCAGCAGCTTACTTCGCGGCCTCAATCAGCCCCAGCATTTT. Translation: CASSLLRGLNQPQHF.

CDR3 protein: CASSLRTGRGSPDTQYF. CDR3 bases: TGTGCCAGCAGCCTCCGGACAGGGCGGGGTTCGCCAGATACGCAGTATTTT. J is TRBJ2-3 and V is TRBV9, with TRBD1 matching 8 bases. The CDR3 totals 17 residues. V trimming: 4 bases; J trimming: 4 bases; junction bases outside the gene matches: 14. Germline-derived CDR1 and CDR2 are SGDLS and YYNGEE.

This clone appeared a few times. The J gene is TRBJ2-5, the V gene TRBV27, with 8 bases that match TRBD2. The CDR3 has 14 residues. The V segment lost 8 bases and the J segment 1 base; nucleotides outside the gene matches: 6. Looked up from germline, CDR1 is MNHEY and CDR2 is SMNVEV (reference sequence). DNA for the CDR3: TGTGCCAGCCGGCCAGGACTAGCCCAAGAGACCCAGTACTTC. Its protein is CASRPGLAQETQYF.

This clone has a handful of counts. This chain joins TRBV19 and TRBJ2-1, with 8 bases fitting TRBD1. This CDR3 contains 19 residues. The germline CDR1 and CDR2 sequences are LNHDA and SQIVND (reference sequence). V lost 7 bases, J lost 2 bases, and 19 bases stayed unmatched. The CDR3 here is CASTPGRLTGERTYNEQFF. DNA for the CDR3: TGTGCCAGTACCCCTGGGAGACTGACAGGGGAACGTACCTACAATGAGCAGTTCTTC.

In its sample, this clone was seen a few times. The CDR3 DNA follows: TGTGCCTGGAGTTGGGACAGCTACGAGCAGTACTTC. This sequence encodes CAWSWDSYEQYF. The genes are TRBV30 and TRBJ2-7, with 7 bases fitting TRBD1. J lost 3 bases, V lost 2 bases, and 1 base had no gene match. The germline gives CDR1 GTSNPN, CDR2 SVGIG (reference sequence). The CDR3 is 12 amino acids.

V usage is TRBV6-5 and J usage is TRBJ2-7; 9 nucleotides match TRBD1. V shed 6 bases and J 2 bases; nucleotides not matched to a gene: 8. This CDR3 has 15 residues. The V gene's germline CDR1 is MNHEY and CDR2 SVGAGI. CDR3: CASRPPGQGPYEQYF. CDR3 bases: TGTGCCAGCAGACCACCGGGACAGGGCCCCTACGAGCAGTACTTC.

The J gene is TRBJ2-7, the V gene TRBV5-6; 9 positions match TRBD1. The V segment lost 4 bases and the J segment 3 bases; nucleotides outside the gene matches: 5. The CDR3 contains 14 residues. Germline CDR1 reads SGHDT; CDR2 reads YYEEEE. CDR3 sequence: CASSQGTGHYEQYF. The CDR3 DNA reads TGTGCCAGCAGCCAGGGGACAGGGCACTACGAGCAGTACTTC.

J is TRBJ1-5 and V is TRBV28, with TRBD1 identical over 10 bases. This CDR3 comprises 16 residues. Germline V CDR1 and CDR2: MDHEN, SYDVKM. V was pared by 3 bases and J by 8 bases, with 10 bases of the junction left unmatched. The CDR3 sequence is CASSLGIRQGAEPQHF. The CDR3 DNA reads TGTGCCAGCAGTTTGGGGATAAGACAGGGGGCCGAGCCCCAGCATTTT.

The J gene is TRBJ1-1, the V gene TRBV19; D remains unclear. Germline CDR1 LNHDA, CDR2 SQIVND (reference sequence). The CDR3 has 16 residues. Trimming took off 4 bases at V and 11 bases at J, with 26 bases between the two ends. As DNA, the CDR3 is TGTGCCAGTAGTACCATTTCTCCACTGACCCCAGGTTCGGCTTTCTTT. Residues: CASSTISPLTPGSAFF.

The chain is built from TRBV7-9 and TRBJ2-1; D perhaps matches TRBD2 (5 bases). The CDR3 totals 13 residues. CDR1 and CDR2 (germline): SEHNR, FQNEAQ (reference sequence). The germline V and J ends were trimmed by 2 bases and 10 bases, with 12 bases remaining between them. CDR3 DNA: TGTGCCAGCAGCTTACGAATCGGGGAAGAGCAGTTCTTC. It yields the protein CASSLRIGEEQFF.

In the case of this clone: The junction differs from germline at one of its ends, possibly a read error. The gene calls are TRBV7-9 and TRBJ2-1, with TRBD2 matching 10 bases. This CDR3 comprises 16 residues. Germline V gives CDR1 SEHNR, CDR2 FQNEAQ (reference sequence). This chain's CDR3 is CSSSSRTSGSYNEQFF. Written as DNA, the CDR3 is TGTTCCAGCAGCTCGCGGACTAGCGGCTCCTACAATGAGCAGTTCTTC.

As for this clone: A read error is likely, as this CDR3 ends without the conserved phenylalanine or tryptophan. It is unclear where the CDR3 begins or ends on the DNA, so no DNA is shown, and the CDR3 is as TCRdb lists it. J is TRBJ2-7 and V is TRBV6-6; TRBD2, the table's D call, lacks a check against the DNA. 12 amino acids form the CDR3, both terminal residues included. The germline V gene encodes CDR1 MNHNY and CDR2 SVGAGI (reference sequence). The CDR3 here is CASRAHSGRAFL.

This clone was counted a few times. The chain links TRBV6-5 to TRBJ2-7; 7 bases are a match to TRBD1. The J segment lost 6 bases and the V segment lost 2 bases, leaving 4 bases of the junction unmatched. Germline loops: CDR1 MNHEY, CDR2 SVGAGI. This CDR3 has 13 amino acids. This CDR3 is CASSYDRVGEQYF. As DNA, the CDR3 is TGTGCCAGCAGTTACGACAGGGTCGGCGAGCAGTACTTC.

This clone was picked up a small number of times. The DNA of the CDR3 is TGTGCCACCAGCAGAGGGGAGGGGAGCACAGATACGCAGTATTTT. Amino acid sequence: CATSRGEGSTDTQYF. The V and J genes are TRBV15 and TRBJ2-3, with 7 nucleotides matching TRBD2. J lost 0 bases, V lost 1 base, and 1 base had no gene match. CDR1 and CDR2 (germline): LNHNV, YYDKDF (reference sequence). The CDR3 sequence is 15 residues long.

In the case of this clone: An end of the junction does not agree with germline; a read error may underlie this. This sequence joins TRBV20-1 and TRBJ2-3; 9 nucleotides line up with TRBD2. Germline values: CDR1 DFQATT, CDR2 SNEGSKA (reference sequence). CDR3 length: 11 residues. The CDR3 region has the DNA TGCAGTGCTAGAGGGGGCGGGGGGGCGCATTTT. Residues: CSARGGGGAHF.

The gene calls are TRBV9 and TRBJ2-7; D possibly corresponds to TRBD1 (6 bases). Germline CDR1 and CDR2: SGDLS and YYNGEE. V was trimmed by 5 bases and J by 2 bases, leaving 11 bases between them. CDR3 length equals 13 residues. The CDR3 spells CASSVRDTYEQYF. DNA of the CDR3: TGTGCCAGCAGTGTCCGGGACACCTACGAGCAGTACTTC.

The chain is built from TRBV2 and TRBJ1-1; D is unresolved. V was shortened by 6 bases and J by 0 bases, with 14 bases between the two germline ends. Germline V gives CDR1 SNHLY, CDR2 FYNNEI. This CDR3 has 15 residues. The CDR3 sequence: CASSAMGRMNTEAFF. The DNA for the CDR3 is TGTGCCAGCAGCGCTATGGGCCGCATGAACACTGAAGCTTTCTTT.

V and J are TRBV27 and TRBJ2-7, with 11 nucleotides matching TRBD2. Germline V gene data show CDR1 as MNHEY and CDR2 as SMNVEV (reference sequence). The CDR3 length is 15 residues. The ends lost 4 bases at V and 4 bases at J; junction bases unmatched: 6. In DNA, the CDR3 is TGTGCCAGCAGTTCGTGGACTAGCGGGTTGTACGAGCAGTACTTC. Its protein is CASSSWTSGLYEQYF.

V usage is TRBV4-2 and J usage is TRBJ1-4; D unresolved. In germline, CDR1 is LGHNA, CDR2 YNFKEQ. The CDR3 runs 14 residues. Trimming took off 1 base at V and 8 bases at J, with 11 bases between the two ends. The CDR3 sequence is CASSQVGGGEKLFF. CDR3 DNA sequence: TGTGCCAGCAGCCAAGTTGGTGGAGGCGAAAAACTGTTTTTT.

The chain links TRBV2 to TRBJ2-7; perhaps TRBD2 as D (6 bases). Trimming cost V 6 bases and J 1 base, with 13 bases left between them. Germline CDR1 SNHLY, CDR2 FYNNEI. The CDR3 runs 14 residues. The CDR3 sequence: CASRRRGGSYEQYF. The CDR3 DNA follows: TGTGCCAGCAGGAGGCGGGGCGGATCCTACGAGCAGTACTTC.

This rearrangement joins TRBV14 to TRBJ2-1, with TRBD2 identical over 11 bases. J was trimmed by 7 bases and V by 0 bases; bases with no gene match: 14. CDR1 SGHDN and CDR2 FVKESK come from the germline V gene. The CDR3 totals 19 residues. CDR3 sequence: CASSQDISGTSGRINEQFF. The CDR3, as DNA: TGTGCCAGCAGCCAAGATATTTCTGGAACTAGCGGGAGAATAAATGAGCAGTTCTTC. Full variable domain (rest looked up from reference TRBV14 and TRBJ2-1): EAGVTQFPSHSVIEKGQTVTLRCDPISGHDNLYWYRRVMGKEIKFLLHFVKESKQDESGMPNNRFLAERTGGTYSTLKVQPAELEDSGVYFCASSQDISGTSGRINEQFFGPGTRLTVL.